This T cell receptor beta chain is drawn from a study of CD4+ T cells in melanoma. Findings and limits, study-wide: Neoantigen-specific CD4+ T cells in melanoma reportedly had diverse differentiation states. A reported correlation linked neoantigen-specific CD4+ T cells to CD8+, macrophage and B cell function.

Worth noting for this clone: The antigen remains undetermined.

The CDR3 contains 15 residues. Trimming left V 6 bases short and J 4 bases short, with 19 bases between. CDR1 and CDR2 (germline): MGHDK, SYGVNS. Sequenced by immunoSEQ multiplex PCR; TCRdb stores in-frame clones only, minus some. The table lists 20,000 or so clones, approximately 81% of them singletons, with 4.5% to 5.5% in the top ten. Sequenced: cells from a culture (not recorded whether cultured in vitro). The genes are TRBV25-1 and TRBJ2-7, with D unresolved. This TCR came from a human donor with melanoma. CDR3 nucleotide sequence: TGTGCCAGCAGACCCCGAGTTAGTCTCCCATACGAGCAGTACTTC. This gives the protein CASRPRVSLPYEQYF.